The present entry profiles one T cell receptor beta chain with its context. This entry is derived from a study of blood T cell repertoires in COVID-19. Libraries were prepared by immunoSEQ multiplex PCR; TCRdb keeps only in-frame clonotypes and omits some of them. The sample has some 55,000 clones; approximately 89% are singletons. Trimming took 3 bases from V and 4 from J; bases not matched to a gene: 6. The CDR3 totals 15 residues. Germline loops: CDR1 SGHKS, CDR2 YYEKEE (reference sequence). The sample was peripheral blood. This chain joins TRBV5-5 and TRBJ1-4, with 7 nucleotides matching TRBD1. This receptor was identified in a man aged 60 to 69 with acute or convalescent COVID-19. The CDR3 sequence: CASSSPGGYNEKLFF. CDR3 DNA sequence: TGTGCCAGCAGCTCACCAGGGGGTTATAATGAAAAACTGTTTTTT.